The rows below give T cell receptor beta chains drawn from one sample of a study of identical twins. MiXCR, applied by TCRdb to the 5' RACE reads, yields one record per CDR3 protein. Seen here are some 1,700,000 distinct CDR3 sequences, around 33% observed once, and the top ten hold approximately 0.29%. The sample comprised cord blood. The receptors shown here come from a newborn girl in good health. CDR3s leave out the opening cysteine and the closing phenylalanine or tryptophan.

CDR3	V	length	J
ASSKAPTDRGTSAYNEQF	TRBV21-1	18	TRBJ2-1
ASSGGGDRTDTQY	TRBV5-1	13	TRBJ2-3
ASSQSGIRQGAGNTIY	TRBV3-1	16	TRBJ1-3
ASGDRYSNQPQH	TRBV2	12	TRBJ1-5
ASSLGGAWTGTSYEQY	TRBV7-9	16	TRBJ2-7
ATSAPSGGASDTQY	TRBV24-1	14	TRBJ2-3
AGSQDGSTDTQY	TRBV4-2	12	TRBJ2-3
ASSLAGPPIAPYNEQF	TRBV28	16	TRBJ2-1
SARPGEGSNQPQH	TRBV20-1	13	TRBJ1-5
ASRVSSSSSYNEQF	TRBV6-6	14	TRBJ2-1
SVRGLAGAYEQY	TRBV29-1	12	TRBJ2-7
ASSSLTILTNYGYT	TRBV7-9	14	TRBJ1-2
ASLTGSSGNTIY	TRBV6-6	12	TRBJ1-3
ASSLGLAGGEGGQF	TRBV5-1	14	TRBJ2-1
SLPSGTDTQY	TRBV20-1	10	TRBJ2-3
SAKAGLSTGELF	TRBV20-1	12	TRBJ2-2
ASSLTQGAGANVLT	TRBV14	14	TRBJ2-6
SASGTGFYGYT	TRBV20-1	11	TRBJ1-2
ASSQELPGTSYVQY	TRBV3-1	14	TRBJ2-7
ATSRDRRGARDTQY	TRBV15	14	TRBJ2-3
ASSYDRTGDSPLH	TRBV28	13	TRBJ1-6
ASAWTSGGPTGELF	TRBV2	14	TRBJ2-2
ASSLDRPEGWPTNTEAF	TRBV7-9	17	TRBJ1-1
ASSLWQTYEQY	TRBV5-1	11	TRBJ2-7
ASSQVLGSSYEQY	TRBV4-2	13	TRBJ2-7
TSSYSNGASGQF	TRBV6-5	12	TRBJ2-1
SARSAPSARTDTQY	TRBV20-1	14	TRBJ2-3
ASSHVAGGRETQY	TRBV4-1	13	.
ATQGTGSYNEQY	TRBV24-1	12	TRBJ2-7
ARADLHYGYT	TRBV14	10	TRBJ1-2
SATWTDNQPQH	TRBV20-1	11	TRBJ1-5
ASRRTGGNERF	TRBV5-1	11	TRBJ2-1
ASSPKPHQQLYGNQPQH	TRBV18	17	TRBJ1-5
ASSLKGLADGAKNIQY	TRBV28	16	TRBJ2-4
ASSYSREGGPKNIQY	TRBV6-7	15	TRBJ2-4
AWGRILYGYT	TRBV30	10	TRBJ1-2
ASSSTGTAVYEQF	TRBV5-1	13	TRBJ2-1
ASSWHTSGGSYEQY	TRBV5-1	14	TRBJ2-7
ASSLYRVTANEELF	TRBV4-1	14	TRBJ1-4
AWIKRRTYNEQF	TRBV30	12	TRBJ2-1
ASKATPGQKNIQY	TRBV28	13	TRBJ2-4
ASSQLAGGPGANVLT	TRBV5-1	15	TRBJ2-6
ASSSGQPHEQY	TRBV6-5	11	TRBJ2-7
ASSLGARPGEQF	TRBV5-1	12	TRBJ2-1
ASIRDRVSGANVLT	TRBV6-1	14	TRBJ2-6
ASSLSSPGNEQY	TRBV28	12	TRBJ2-5